The sequence of this T cell receptor beta chain was determined in a study of cytomegalovirus exposure and HLA in healthy donors. Study-wide results and limits: Analysis performed later showed TCR beta chains linked to HLA being more clonally expanded than equally common others. For most TCR beta V segments, an earlier analysis put the productive rate at about 87% or about 30% of the time. Later analysis associated a missense DCLRE1C variant with TCR beta V- and J-gene trimming.

Donors consisted of healthy bone marrow donors. Vbeta (60) and Jbeta (13) primers were used in the PCR. Sequencing used immunoSEQ multiplex PCR; TCRdb keeps in-frame clones, though not all of them. The sample consists of about 96,000 clones, 65% to 80% of them appearing once. Of note for this clone: Antigen: not known.

Sequenced material: PBMCs. The clonotype comes from a man younger than 45 in good health and CMV-seronegative.

CDR3 amino acids: CATSRVSLGELFF. The CDR3, as DNA: TGTGCCACCAGCAGAGTATCCCTCGGGGAGCTGTTTTTT. The chain couples TRBV15 to TRBJ2-2; no clear D gene. In germline, CDR1 is LNHNV, CDR2 YYDKDF (reference sequence). CDR3 size: 13 residues. Trimming removed 1 base at V and 7 bases at J, with 7 bases between.